This entry lists 6 T cell receptor beta chains sequenced from one sample in a study of T cell responses to AZD1222 COVID-19 vaccine. Method: immunoSEQ multiplex PCR; TCRdb's copy keeps in-frame clones and lacks some. The sample includes some 100,000 clones, about nine tenths of them seen just once. The sequencing here drew on peripheral blood, taken on day 0 of AZD1222 vaccination. These receptors were taken from an adult in good health.

This chain joins TRBV6-5 and TRBJ1-2, with D possibly being TRBD1 (5 bases). CDR1 and CDR2 from the germline V gene are MNHEY and SVGAGI. Deletions cut 2 bases from V and 8 bases from J, with 6 bases between. The CDR3 sequence is 11 residues long. CDR3: CASSYKGGYTF. In nucleotides, the CDR3 is TGTGCCAGCAGTTACAAGGGGGGCTACACCTTC.

The chain combines TRBV2 with TRBJ1-1, with D unclear. The V end lost 7 bases, the J end lost 3 bases, and 12 bases lay between the germline ends. The CDR3 totals 13 residues. CDR1 and CDR2 from the germline V gene are SNHLY and FYNNEI. The CDR3 region is CASKTTADTEAFF. The CDR3, as DNA: TGTGCCAGCAAGACAACAGCGGACACTGAAGCTTTCTTT. Full variable domain (remainder filled in from reference TRBV2 and TRBJ1-1): EPEVTQTPSHQVTQMGQEVILRCVPISNHLYFYWYRQILGQKVEFLVSFYNNEISEKSEIFDDQFSVERPDGSNFTLKIRSTKLEDSAMYFCASKTTADTEAFFGQGTRLTVV.

The rearrangement uses TRBV30 and TRBJ2-6; D remains ambiguous. This CDR3 is built from 12 residues. Germline V gene lookup returns CDR1 GTSNPN and CDR2 SVGIG (reference sequence). The CDR3 loop is CARESRANVLTF. DNA for the CDR3: TGTGCTCGCGAGTCCCGGGCCAACGTCCTGACTTTC.

The rearrangement joins TRBV4-2 to TRBJ2-3, with a weak D call TRBD2 (5 bases). This CDR3 region has 16 residues. Trimming shortened V by 3 bases and J by 2 bases, and 15 bases separated the two germline ends. Germline values: CDR1 LGHNA, CDR2 YNFKEQ. CDR3 DNA sequence: TGTGCCAGCAGCCACCCCTCGGGATACGACACAGATACGCAGTATTTT. It encodes CASSHPSGYDTDTQYF.

This clone was counted a single time. The chain combines TRBV20-1 with TRBJ1-1; D is unresolved. Germline values: CDR1 DFQATT, CDR2 SNEGSKA (reference sequence). The CDR3 extends over 11 amino acids. Trimming pared 3 bases from V and 12 bases from J, leaving 14 bases between. CDR3 bases: TGCAGTGCTAGCGGAGGAGCGACGACTTTCTTT. It yields the protein CSASGGATTFF.

The chain couples TRBV23-1 to TRBJ1-2; maybe TRBD1 (5 bases). TRBV23-1 is an ORF, with its function uncertain. V dropped 3 bases and J dropped 4 bases, with 18 bases sitting between them. The CDR3 is 16 residues long. CDR3 DNA sequence: TGCGCCAGCAGTCACTCCCCAGGGCCAGGGTTCTATGGCTACACCTTC. Translating gives CASSHSPGPGFYGYTF.